The rows below give T cell receptor beta chains drawn from one sample of a study of Ad26.COV2.S vaccination and SARS-CoV-2 variants. Libraries were prepared by immunoSEQ multiplex PCR; TCRdb keeps only in-frame clonotypes and omits some of them. Of under 550,000 clones in the sample, more than 80% are singletons; the top ten hold 9% to 15%. Sample: peripheral blood, taken in a trial of Ad26.COV2.S vaccine versus placebo. These receptors came from a person between 18 and 65 years old who received the Ad26.COV2.S COVID-19 vaccine or a placebo. The CDR3 runs from the conserved cysteine through the conserved F or W. D genes are given only for firm matches. Rows give clone size only sometimes, using once, few, many, or a class for an expanded clone.

v_gene,j_gene,abundance,d_gene,CDR3aa,CDR3nt
TRBV9,TRBJ1-3,once,NA,CASSVDGPGNTIYF,TGTGCCAGCAGCGTAGATGGGCCTGGAAACACCATATATTTT
TRBV21-1,TRBJ2-3,NA,NA,CASSKAGDVGTSGGATDTQYF,TGTGCCAGCAGCAAAGCGGGAGACGTCGGGACTAGCGGGGGCGCCACAGATACGCAGTATTTT
TRBV11-2,TRBJ1-2,NA,NA,CASSLNQAPFYGYTF,TGTGCCAGCAGCTTAAATCAGGCGCCTTTCTATGGCTACACCTTC
TRBV5-4,TRBJ2-7,NA,TRBD1,CASSLGLGQGFYEQYF,TGTGCCAGCAGCTTGGGTTTGGGACAGGGGTTCTACGAGCAGTACTTC
TRBV9,TRBJ1-2,NA,NA,CASSVGDSADYGYTF,TGTGCCAGCAGCGTAGGGGACTCGGCGGACTATGGCTACACCTTC
TRBV12-3/TRBV12-4,TRBJ1-5,NA,NA,CASSNPAGQPQHF,TGTGCCAGCAGTAACCCCGCCGGCCAGCCCCAGCATTTT
TRBV7-9,TRBJ2-7,NA,NA,CASTGKPTEQYF,TGTGCCAGCACCGGTAAGCCGACCGAGCAGTACTTC
TRBV30,TRBJ2-2,once,NA,CAWSTEELGTGELFF,TGTGCCTGGAGCACCGAGGAATTAGGGACCGGGGAGCTGTTTTTT
TRBV9,TRBJ2-3,NA,TRBD1,CASSGQGALDTQYF,TGTGCCAGCAGCGGACAGGGGGCTTTAGATACGCAGTATTTT
TRBV2,TRBJ1-1,few,TRBD1,CASRVTGEGAEAFF,TGTGCCAGCAGGGTTACAGGGGAAGGGGCTGAAGCTTTCTTT
TRBV21-1,TRBJ1-1,NA,NA,CASGKPRRQTEAFF,TGTGCCAGCGGGAAACCTAGGCGGCAGACTGAAGCTTTCTTT
TRBV11-2,TRBJ2-3,NA,TRBD2,CASSLAPSGTTDTQYF,TGTGCCAGCAGCTTAGCCCCTAGCGGGACGACAGATACGCAGTATTTT
TRBV29-1,TRBJ2-6,NA,NA,CSVEGVGANVLTF,TGCAGCGTTGAAGGGGTGGGGGCCAACGTCCTGACTTTC
TRBV7-9,TRBJ1-2,few,TRBD1,CASSMGQRYGYTF,TGTGCCAGCAGCATGGGACAGAGGTATGGCTACACCTTC
TRBV13,TRBJ2-1,NA,NA,CASSERSYNEQFF,TGTGCCAGCAGCGAGAGATCCTACAATGAGCAGTTCTTC
TRBV19,TRBJ1-5,NA,TRBD1,CASSIWADRGRYSNQPQHF,TGTGCCAGTAGTATATGGGCGGACAGGGGTCGATATAGCAATCAGCCCCAGCATTTT
TRBV12-3/TRBV12-4,TRBJ2-1,once,NA,CASGAVSGRQFF,TGTGCCAGCGGGGCCGTGAGTGGGCGGCAGTTCTTC
TRBV6-2/TRBV6-3,TRBJ2-7,NA,TRBD1,CASSFPGQGAFYEQYF,TGTGCCAGCAGTTTCCCGGGACAGGGGGCCTTCTACGAGCAGTACTTC
TRBV25-1,TRBJ2-1,NA,NA,CASSEYVSVRSENEQFF,TGTGCCAGCAGTGAATATGTTTCCGTGAGGAGTGAGAATGAGCAGTTCTTC
TRBV4-1,TRBJ1-2,NA,NA,CASSRSDQGNYGYTF,TGCGCCAGCAGCCGCAGTGACCAGGGGAACTATGGCTACACCTTC
TRBV12-3/TRBV12-4,TRBJ1-5,NA,NA,CASSLTQPQHF,TGTGCCAGCAGTTTAACGCAGCCCCAGCATTTT
TRBV9,TRBJ1-5,NA,NA,CASTHLGPGQPQHF,TGTGCCAGCACCCATTTAGGGCCGGGTCAGCCCCAGCATTTT
TRBV4-2,TRBJ2-3,NA,TRBD2,CASSQDQGLGAGTQYF,TGTGCCAGCAGCCAAGATCAGGGACTAGGGGCGGGTACGCAGTATTTT
TRBV10-2,TRBJ1-1,NA,NA,CASSGNRGNTEAFF,TGCGCCAGCAGTGGGAACAGAGGGAACACTGAAGCTTTCTTT
TRBV7-2,TRBJ1-2,NA,NA,CASSLADNYGYTF,TGTGCCAGCAGCTTAGCGGACAACTATGGCTACACCTTC
TRBV6-2/TRBV6-3,TRBJ1-1,NA,TRBD1,CASSSPGQGDTEAFF,TGTGCCAGCAGTTCTCCCGGACAGGGAGACACTGAAGCTTTCTTT
TRBV9,TRBJ2-5,few,NA,CASSRDSKTQYF,TGTGCCAGCAGTCGGGACTCAAAGACCCAGTACTTC
TRBV5-4,TRBJ2-2,NA,TRBD1,CASPGQDRGTGELFF,TGTGCCAGCCCTGGGCAGGACAGGGGCACCGGGGAGCTGTTTTTT
TRBV30,TRBJ1-5,NA,NA,CAWSAHSDQPQHF,TGTGCCTGGAGTGCCCACAGCGATCAGCCCCAGCATTTT
TRBV6-5,TRBJ1-6,once,TRBD1,CASSYSTGSNSPLHF,TGTGCCAGCAGTTACTCGACAGGGTCCAATTCACCCCTCCACTTT
TRBV6-6,TRBJ2-6,NA,NA,CASSRADSGANVLTF,TGTGCCAGCAGTAGGGCTGACTCTGGGGCCAACGTCCTGACTTTC
TRBV7-2,TRBJ2-3,NA,NA,CASSLAGKSTDTQYF,TGTGCCAGCAGCTTAGCAGGCAAAAGCACAGATACGCAGTATTTT
TRBV9,TRBJ1-4,once,NA,CASSGGTATNEKLFF,TGTGCCAGCAGCGGGGGGACGGCAACTAATGAAAAACTGTTTTTT
TRBV12-3/TRBV12-4,TRBJ2-7,NA,TRBD2,CASRGLAYEQYF,TGTGCCAGCAGGGGACTAGCCTACGAGCAGTACTTC
TRBV28,TRBJ2-2,once,TRBD1,CASRGTGWPPNTGELFF,TGTGCCAGCAGAGGGACAGGGTGGCCCCCGAACACCGGGGAGCTGTTTTTT
TRBV6-5,TRBJ2-7,NA,NA,CASSYSVVSYEQYF,TGTGCCAGCAGTTACTCGGTCGTCTCCTACGAGCAGTACTTC
TRBV6-2/TRBV6-3,TRBJ1-1,few,NA,CASSYTGNTEAFF,TGTGCCAGCAGTTACACAGGGAACACTGAAGCTTTCTTT
TRBV3-1/TRBV3-2,TRBJ2-1,once,NA,CASSPWGRGGLYNEQFF,TGTGCCAGCAGCCCGTGGGGCAGGGGTGGACTTTACAATGAGCAGTTCTTC
TRBV6-5,TRBJ2-7,NA,NA,CASSYSPGFLDEQYF,TGTGCCAGCAGTTACTCGCCGGGGTTCCTAGACGAGCAGTACTTC
TRBV5-6,TRBJ2-3,NA,NA,CASSSRIATDTQYF,TGTGCCAGCAGCTCCCGGATAGCCACAGATACGCAGTATTTT
TRBV5-5,TRBJ1-1,NA,NA,CASSFTGNTEAFF,TGTGCCAGCAGCTTTACAGGGAACACTGAAGCTTTCTTT
TRBV20-1,TRBJ2-1,once,NA,CSASRVQDYYNEQFF,TGCAGTGCTAGTCGGGTACAAGATTACTACAATGAGCAGTTCTTC
TRBV30,TRBJ1-4,NA,TRBD1,CAWSANRGNEKLFF,TGTGCCTGGAGTGCGAACAGGGGGAATGAAAAACTGTTTTTT
TRBV6-5,TRBJ2-5,NA,TRBD2,CASSRTGLVGETQYF,TGTGCCAGCAGTCGGACGGGACTAGTAGGCGAGACCCAGTACTTC
TRBV4-3,TRBJ2-2,NA,NA,CASSQVLSDMGTGELFF,TGCGCCAGCAGCCAAGTTTTAAGCGATATGGGCACCGGGGAGCTGTTTTTT
TRBV2,TRBJ2-5,NA,NA,CASKGARTLIAETQYF,TGTGCCAGCAAGGGTGCGAGGACCCTCATTGCGGAGACCCAGTACTTC
TRBV7-2,TRBJ2-4,NA,NA,CASSLRFGKNIQYF,TGTGCCAGCAGCTTAAGGTTTGGTAAAAACATTCAGTACTTC
TRBV6-5,TRBJ1-4,NA,NA,CASSYSIPRAEKLFF,TGTGCCAGCAGTTACTCGATACCAAGGGCTGAAAAACTGTTTTTT